Sequencing of this TCR beta chain was carried out in a study of identical twins (dated by TCRdb to 2015 to 2016). About the full investigation: TCR alpha and beta repertoires from monozygotic twins, unrelated adults of various ages and cord blood were deep-sequenced to test whether fetal clonotypes persist. Replicate twin experiments were performed at different times using different library preparation protocols to rule out contamination. The full study reports these points: Out-of-frame TCR alpha sequences shared between twins showed an excess of low generation-probability sequences compared with coincidental sharing between unrelated individuals. Conclusions relied on cross-sectional statistical analysis, since the same donors could not be followed over many years. The excess sharing between twins in beta out-of-frame sequences was weaker because fewer shared sequences reduced the signal-to-noise ratio. Recombination models systematically underestimated out-of-frame TCR alpha sharing in monozygotic twins but agreed with sharing between unrelated individuals. Abundant cord blood beta clonotypes had fewer insertions, young adult naive repertoires showed a similar but weaker trend, and memory repertoires showed no such trend. Invariant T cells such as MAIT and iNKT could partly confound zero-insertion analyses, although diverse VJ usage argued against such confounding for most clonotypes.

This clonotype was observed many times. Its target antigen remains unknown. There are no base qualities to consult, and no much larger clone falls within one base. Library generation was performed with 5' RACE. The sequencer was an Illumina HiSeq 2000. A universal primer binding site was introduced by template switching, and a unique molecular identifier was present in the final cDNA, enabling accurate counting of TCR cDNA molecules. First-strand cDNA for TCR alpha and beta chains was synthesized from specific primers in the conserved constant-segment region. Each cDNA library was double barcoded, with a SMART-Mk sample barcode plus Illumina barcodes, to control for contamination. TruSeq adapter sequences, together with Illumina sample barcodes, were added in two successive PCR steps. TCR alpha and beta cDNA libraries were sequenced on the Illumina HiSeq platform with custom primers. Under the source paper's analysis protocol: Raw reads were processed with MiGEC to extract unique molecular identifiers, and MiXCR was used to determine CDR3 positions. Recombination models were inferred per individual with the repgenHMM and IGoR tools using an EM algorithm. The tcR package in R was used for shared clonotype analysis, with sharing normalized by the product of cloneset sizes. Out-of-frame nonproductive sequences were analyzed to study raw recombination free of thymic and clonal selection effects. TCRdb reworked the public reads: Q25 trimming with fastp, MiXCR clone assembly, productive beta chains retained. Rows matching on CDR3 protein sequence are summarized as one entry with the most common DNA and genes. The V and J calls and clone size are TCRdb's, not the authors'. Counted in this sample were roughly 630,000 distinct CDR3 sequences; 7.1% of them appeared once. The top ten constitute around 1.6% of the sample.

The CDR3 holds 13 amino acids from the cysteine to the phenylalanine. Of all the DNA, just the CDR3 is kept, 39 bases in frame from base 1. Sequences SGHRS (CDR1) and YFSETQ (CDR2) are obtained from the germline V gene. Cut back by 0 bases and 2 bases, the V and J ends lie 5 bases apart. Every donor was a healthy Caucasian. Three pairs of female monozygotic twins, all aged about 18 to 30 years, made up the twin cohort. Peripheral blood mononuclear cells were used as the source from which RNA for TCR libraries was isolated. The same sample was also studied in work on yellow fever vaccine responses in identical twins. Per the second study: The T cell response to vaccination in identical twins was reported by the authors to appear partly convergent and partly personalized. In the study, vaccine-responding T cell clones were precisely tracked in identical twins.

The TCR sequence derives from a woman under 30 in good health. This chain joins TRBV5-1 to TRBJ1-2; the D gene cannot be resolved reliably. Sequencing was performed on PBMCs. At the DNA level, the sequence is TGCGCCAGCAGCTTGGACACGAACTATGGCTACACCTTC. Its translation is CASSLDTNYGYTF.